These T cell receptor beta chains were read from a single sample in a study of CD8 T cells in ankylosing spondylitis. Using its own MiXCR run on the 5' RACE reads, TCRdb lists one record per CDR3 protein. The sample yields 200,000 to 250,000 distinct CDR3 sequences, about 7% seen once. The source material was blood, either unsorted or a sorted T cell fraction (not recorded which). Source of these receptors: a male donor with ankylosing spondylitis. CDR3s include the opening cysteine and the closing phenylalanine or tryptophan. Fields, in order: D gene, J gene, clone size, V gene, CDR3 protein, CDR3 DNA. D genes are given only for firm matches. The size field is filled for only some rows; it gives once, few, many or a size class.

D gene: -; J gene: TRBJ1-2; clone size: many; V gene: TRBV27; CDR3 protein: CASSSAGNYGYTF; CDR3 DNA: TGTGCCAGCAGTAGTGCAGGGAACTATGGCTACACCTTC
D gene: -; J gene: TRBJ2-1; clone size: many; V gene: TRBV29-1; CDR3 protein: CSVDEAGRGRNNEQFF; CDR3 DNA: TGCAGCGTTGATGAAGCAGGCAGGGGGAGGAATAATGAGCAGTTCTTC
D gene: -; J gene: TRBJ1-2; clone size: -; V gene: TRBV6-2/TRBV6-3; CDR3 protein: CASRITGRGDGYTF; CDR3 DNA: TGTGCCAGCAGGATAACAGGGAGAGGAGATGGCTACACCTTC
D gene: -; J gene: TRBJ2-3; clone size: few; V gene: TRBV10-3; CDR3 protein: CATTPGQGTTDTQYF; CDR3 DNA: TGTGCCACCACCCCGGGGCAAGGAACCACAGATACGCAGTATTTT
D gene: TRBD2; J gene: TRBJ2-1; clone size: many; V gene: TRBV29-1; CDR3 protein: CSVDSGVYNEQFF; CDR3 DNA: TGCAGCGTTGATAGCGGGGTCTACAATGAGCAGTTCTTC
D gene: TRBD2; J gene: TRBJ2-5; clone size: few; V gene: TRBV6-1; CDR3 protein: CASSVPGLAGVSGQETQYF; CDR3 DNA: TGTGCCAGCAGTGTTCCGGGACTAGCGGGAGTCTCGGGCCAAGAGACCCAGTACTTC
D gene: TRBD1; J gene: TRBJ2-3; clone size: few; V gene: TRBV27; CDR3 protein: CASRYSPRQGPDTQYF; CDR3 DNA: TGTGCCAGCAGATACTCTCCGAGACAGGGCCCAGATACGCAGTATTTT
D gene: TRBD2; J gene: TRBJ2-7; clone size: many; V gene: TRBV4-3; CDR3 protein: CASSQDWGGGYEQYF; CDR3 DNA: TGCGCCAGCAGCCAAGATTGGGGGGGAGGCTACGAGCAGTACTTC
D gene: TRBD2; J gene: TRBJ2-1; clone size: -; V gene: TRBV7-9; CDR3 protein: CASSGGNGLAGSEFF; CDR3 DNA: TGTGCCAGCAGCGGGGGCAATGGACTAGCGGGGTCCGAGTTCTTC
D gene: TRBD2; J gene: TRBJ2-1; clone size: many; V gene: TRBV12-3/TRBV12-4; CDR3 protein: CASRDGLAGIYNEQFF; CDR3 DNA: TGTGCCAGCAGGGACGGACTAGCGGGAATTTACAATGAGCAGTTCTTC
D gene: TRBD1; J gene: TRBJ2-7; clone size: many; V gene: TRBV4-3; CDR3 protein: CASSQERTGGGYEQYF; CDR3 DNA: TGCGCCAGCAGCCAAGAGCGGACAGGGGGCGGCTACGAGCAGTACTTC
D gene: TRBD2; J gene: TRBJ2-1; clone size: many; V gene: TRBV4-2; CDR3 protein: CASSHPLAGVYNEQFF; CDR3 DNA: TGTGCCAGCAGCCACCCACTAGCGGGGGTATACAATGAGCAGTTCTTC
D gene: -; J gene: TRBJ1-1; clone size: many; V gene: TRBV3-1; CDR3 protein: CASSLLRDATEAFF; CDR3 DNA: TGTGCCAGCAGCCTCCTCAGGGACGCCACTGAAGCTTTCTTT
D gene: -; J gene: TRBJ2-2; clone size: many; V gene: TRBV11-3; CDR3 protein: CASSLGEGELFF; CDR3 DNA: TGTGCCAGCAGCTTAGGTGAAGGGGAGCTGTTTTTT
D gene: -; J gene: TRBJ2-7; clone size: many; V gene: TRBV6-1; CDR3 protein: CASSPRGLGYEQYF; CDR3 DNA: TGTGCCAGCAGTCCGCGGGGACTTGGCTACGAGCAGTACTTC
D gene: TRBD2; J gene: TRBJ2-5; clone size: many; V gene: TRBV28; CDR3 protein: CAARTSGQETQYF; CDR3 DNA: TGTGCCGCCCGGACTAGCGGGCAAGAGACCCAGTACTTC
D gene: -; J gene: TRBJ2-1; clone size: many; V gene: TRBV6-5; CDR3 protein: CASSYGQGYNEQFF; CDR3 DNA: TGTGCCAGCAGTTACGGGCAGGGCTACAATGAGCAGTTCTTC
D gene: TRBD2; J gene: TRBJ2-3; clone size: many; V gene: TRBV7-6; CDR3 protein: CASTPLAGYTDTQYF; CDR3 DNA: TGTGCCAGCACCCCCCTAGCGGGATACACAGATACGCAGTATTTT
D gene: TRBD1; J gene: TRBJ1-5; clone size: few; V gene: TRBV4-3; CDR3 protein: CASSQTTQGGNQPQHF; CDR3 DNA: TGCGCCAGCAGCCAGACAACCCAGGGGGGCAATCAGCCCCAGCATTTT
D gene: -; J gene: TRBJ2-5; clone size: many; V gene: TRBV9; CDR3 protein: CASSVDGGGSGGTQYF; CDR3 DNA: TGTGCCAGCAGCGTAGATGGAGGGGGTAGCGGAGGGACCCAGTACTTC
D gene: TRBD1; J gene: TRBJ2-7; clone size: -; V gene: TRBV7-9; CDR3 protein: CASSVGQGVQLVQYF; CDR3 DNA: TGTGCCAGCAGCGTCGGACAGGGGGTACAATTGGTGCAGTACTTC
D gene: TRBD2; J gene: TRBJ2-3; clone size: many; V gene: TRBV28; CDR3 protein: CASSLIGSGVPSTDTQYF; CDR3 DNA: TGTGCCAGCAGTTTGATCGGTAGCGGGGTGCCCTCTACAGATACGCAGTATTTT
D gene: -; J gene: TRBJ2-1; clone size: -; V gene: TRBV9; CDR3 protein: CASSVMLVRNEQFF; CDR3 DNA: TGTGCCAGCAGCGTTATGCTGGTGAGGAATGAGCAGTTCTTC
D gene: -; J gene: TRBJ2-1; clone size: few; V gene: TRBV6-5; CDR3 protein: CASSYGRDSTRSNNEQFF; CDR3 DNA: TGTGCCAGCAGTTACGGAAGGGACTCCACACGAAGCAACAATGAGCAGTTCTTC
D gene: -; J gene: TRBJ2-1; clone size: many; V gene: TRBV6-2/TRBV6-3; CDR3 protein: CASSYGGQGSYNEQFF; CDR3 DNA: TGTGCCAGCAGTTACGGGGGGCAGGGGAGCTACAATGAGCAGTTCTTC
D gene: -; J gene: TRBJ2-1; clone size: many; V gene: TRBV20-1; CDR3 protein: CSARWGKLGTSYNEQFF; CDR3 DNA: TGCAGTGCTAGATGGGGAAAACTAGGCACATCCTACAATGAGCAGTTCTTC
D gene: TRBD1; J gene: TRBJ2-1; clone size: -; V gene: TRBV13; CDR3 protein: CASSAPTGGSYNEQFF; CDR3 DNA: TGTGCCAGCAGCGCCCCAACAGGGGGCTCCTACAATGAGCAGTTCTTC
D gene: -; J gene: TRBJ1-2; clone size: medium-sized; V gene: TRBV9; CDR3 protein: CASSVEKGKDYGYTF; CDR3 DNA: TGTGCCAGCAGCGTAGAGAAGGGTAAGGACTATGGCTACACCTTC
D gene: -; J gene: TRBJ1-5; clone size: -; V gene: TRBV11-2; CDR3 protein: CASSLEGDSNQPQHF; CDR3 DNA: TGTGCCAGCAGCTTAGAAGGAGATAGCAATCAGCCCCAGCATTTT
D gene: -; J gene: TRBJ2-7; clone size: many; V gene: TRBV20-1; CDR3 protein: CSARSRARPGERYEQYF; CDR3 DNA: TGCAGTGCTAGGTCCAGGGCCCGGCCAGGGGAGCGGTACGAGCAGTACTTC
D gene: -; J gene: TRBJ2-7; clone size: many; V gene: TRBV4-3; CDR3 protein: CASSQDRGDSYEQYF; CDR3 DNA: TGCGCCAGCAGCCAAGACAGGGGGGACTCCTACGAGCAGTACTTC
D gene: TRBD2; J gene: TRBJ2-2; clone size: many; V gene: TRBV20-1; CDR3 protein: CSATSGRARTGELFF; CDR3 DNA: TGCAGTGCTACTAGCGGGAGGGCCCGAACCGGGGAGCTGTTTTTT
D gene: TRBD2; J gene: TRBJ2-7; clone size: few; V gene: TRBV20-1; CDR3 protein: CSAMSTTSGSSYEQYF; CDR3 DNA: TGCAGTGCTATGTCAACCACTAGCGGGAGTTCGTACGAGCAGTACTTC
D gene: -; J gene: TRBJ2-5; clone size: many; V gene: TRBV6-2/TRBV6-3; CDR3 protein: CASSYDNGYQETQYF; CDR3 DNA: TGTGCCAGCAGTTACGACAATGGGTACCAAGAGACCCAGTACTTC
D gene: -; J gene: TRBJ2-1; clone size: many; V gene: TRBV7-2; CDR3 protein: CASSSGFGWNEQFF; CDR3 DNA: TGTGCCAGCAGCTCCGGGTTTGGGTGGAATGAGCAGTTCTTC
D gene: -; J gene: TRBJ2-7; clone size: many; V gene: TRBV12-3/TRBV12-4; CDR3 protein: CASSFEAPEQYF; CDR3 DNA: TGTGCCAGCAGTTTCGAAGCACCCGAGCAGTACTTC
D gene: TRBD2; J gene: TRBJ2-3; clone size: many; V gene: TRBV3-1; CDR3 protein: CASSQAGGPPDTQYF; CDR3 DNA: TGTGCCAGCAGCCAAGCGGGGGGGCCCCCAGATACGCAGTATTTT
D gene: TRBD1; J gene: TRBJ2-1; clone size: few; V gene: TRBV7-9; CDR3 protein: CASRTGWNEQFF; CDR3 DNA: TGTGCCAGCCGGACAGGCTGGAATGAGCAGTTCTTC
D gene: -; J gene: TRBJ2-3; clone size: many; V gene: TRBV10-3; CDR3 protein: CAISLGLWTDTQYF; CDR3 DNA: TGTGCCATCAGCCTGGGCCTGTGGACAGATACGCAGTATTTT
D gene: -; J gene: TRBJ1-2; clone size: many; V gene: TRBV3-1; CDR3 protein: CASSPTRIYGYTF; CDR3 DNA: TGTGCCAGCAGCCCGACACGGATCTATGGCTACACCTTC
D gene: -; J gene: TRBJ2-1; clone size: many; V gene: TRBV15; CDR3 protein: CATSTRDPSHEQFF; CDR3 DNA: TGTGCCACCAGCACTAGGGACCCCTCCCATGAGCAGTTCTTC
D gene: -; J gene: TRBJ2-7; clone size: many; V gene: TRBV28; CDR3 protein: CASSFSQGTYEQYF; CDR3 DNA: TGTGCCAGCAGTTTTTCGCAGGGTACCTACGAGCAGTACTTC
D gene: -; J gene: TRBJ2-3; clone size: -; V gene: TRBV30; CDR3 protein: CAWSLFLLDTQYF; CDR3 DNA: TGTGCCTGGAGTCTTTTTTTGTTGGATACGCAGTATTTT
D gene: -; J gene: TRBJ2-7; clone size: once; V gene: TRBV6-2/TRBV6-3; CDR3 protein: CASCPHRDINYEQYF; CDR3 DNA: TGTGCCAGCTGTCCCCACCGGGACATTAACTACGAGCAGTACTTC
D gene: TRBD2; J gene: TRBJ2-5; clone size: many; V gene: TRBV5-1; CDR3 protein: CASSPEGLLAGGGETQYF; CDR3 DNA: TGCGCCAGCAGCCCGGAGGGCCTTCTAGCGGGAGGAGGGGAGACCCAGTACTTC
D gene: TRBD1; J gene: TRBJ2-7; clone size: few; V gene: TRBV6-2/TRBV6-3; CDR3 protein: CASSYLRRTGGTYEQYF; CDR3 DNA: TGTGCCAGCAGTTACCTTCGCAGGACAGGGGGTACCTACGAGCAGTACTTC
D gene: -; J gene: TRBJ1-2; clone size: many; V gene: TRBV20-1; CDR3 protein: CSARDVMGKKGYTF; CDR3 DNA: TGCAGTGCTAGAGACGTAATGGGGAAGAAGGGCTACACCTTC
D gene: TRBD2; J gene: TRBJ2-5; clone size: many; V gene: TRBV29-1; CDR3 protein: CSVRTSGQETQYF; CDR3 DNA: TGCAGCGTCAGGACTAGCGGCCAAGAGACCCAGTACTTC
D gene: -; J gene: TRBJ2-3; clone size: few; V gene: TRBV7-6; CDR3 protein: CASSQLRGGDTQYF; CDR3 DNA: TGTGCCAGCAGCCAACTCAGAGGTGGAGATACGCAGTATTTT
D gene: TRBD1; J gene: TRBJ2-1; clone size: many; V gene: TRBV28; CDR3 protein: CASSRTGGGNEQFF; CDR3 DNA: TGTGCCAGCAGCCGGACAGGCGGAGGCAATGAGCAGTTCTTC
D gene: TRBD1; J gene: TRBJ2-1; clone size: many; V gene: TRBV6-1; CDR3 protein: CASSTTGSTSYNEQFF; CDR3 DNA: TGTGCCAGCAGTACGACAGGGTCAACCTCCTACAATGAGCAGTTCTTC